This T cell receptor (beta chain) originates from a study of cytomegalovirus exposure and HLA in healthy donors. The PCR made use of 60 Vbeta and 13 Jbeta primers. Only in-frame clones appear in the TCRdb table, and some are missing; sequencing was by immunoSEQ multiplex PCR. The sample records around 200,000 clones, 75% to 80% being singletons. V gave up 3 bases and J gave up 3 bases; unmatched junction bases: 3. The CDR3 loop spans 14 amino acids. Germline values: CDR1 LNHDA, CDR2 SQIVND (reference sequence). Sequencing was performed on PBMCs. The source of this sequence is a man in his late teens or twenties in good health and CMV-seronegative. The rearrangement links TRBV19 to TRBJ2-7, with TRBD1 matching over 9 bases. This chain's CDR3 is CASSIGQGSYEQYF. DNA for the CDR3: TGTGCCAGTAGTATTGGACAGGGGAGCTACGAGCAGTACTTC.